Listed here is a single T cell receptor beta chain. The data are from a study of CD8 T cells in Susac syndrome. V was shortened by 1 base and J by 4 bases, with 14 bases between the two germline ends. The CDR3 has 15 amino acids. Germline V gene sequence: CDR1 SGHDN, CDR2 FVKESK. From blood CD8+ and CD4+ T cells, the TCR beta chain was sequenced. The multiple sclerosis control group comprised treatment-naive patients with stable or active relapsing-remitting disease. It was with random hexamers that about 0.45 to 1 ug RNA was reverse transcribed. Via MiXCR, TCRdb re-called the immunoSEQ multiplex PCR reads, giving one row per CDR3 protein. The data show under 250,000 distinct CDR3 sequences, with roughly 93% seen just once and around 0.07% held by the top ten.

Sequencing was performed on CD4+ T cells from PBMCs. The V call is TRBV14, the J call TRBJ2-7; a weak D match, TRBD2 (7 bases). The clonotype comes from a human donor with multiple sclerosis. CDR3 region: CASSQVGGAHYEQYF. CDR3 coding DNA: TGTGCCAGCAGCCAAGTAGGGGGGGCACATTACGAGCAGTACTTC.